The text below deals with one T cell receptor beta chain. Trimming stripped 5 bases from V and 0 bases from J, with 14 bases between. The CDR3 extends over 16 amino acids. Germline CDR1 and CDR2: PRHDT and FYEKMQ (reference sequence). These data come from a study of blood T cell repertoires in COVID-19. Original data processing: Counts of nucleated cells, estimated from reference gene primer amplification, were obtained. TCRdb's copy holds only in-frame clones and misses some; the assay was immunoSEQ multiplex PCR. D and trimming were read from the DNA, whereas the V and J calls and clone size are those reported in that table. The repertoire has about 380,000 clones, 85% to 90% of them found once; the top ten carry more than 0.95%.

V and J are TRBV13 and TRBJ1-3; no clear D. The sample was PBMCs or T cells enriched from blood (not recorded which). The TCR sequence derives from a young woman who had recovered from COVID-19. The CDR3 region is CASSARRHLSGNTIYF. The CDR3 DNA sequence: TGTGCCAGCAGCGCCCGAAGACACCTCTCTGGAAACACCATATATTTT.